The clone carrying this T cell receptor (beta chain) was observed once. The antigen is undetermined. This sample is drawn from a study of shared clonotypes between healthy human individuals. Trimming left V 1 base short and J 4 bases short, with 10 bases between. The CDR3 runs to 15 residues. Germline V gene lookup returns CDR1 SGHTA and CDR2 FQGNSA. Sequencing was performed with immunoSEQ multiplex PCR; in TCRdb, only in-frame clones are kept and a portion is missing. The sample includes roughly 1,500,000 clones, approximately 98% of them seen just once. Study outcomes and limitations: Naive subsets generally had larger estimated richness than memory subsets.

This chain links TRBV7-2 with TRBJ1-4, with D possibly being TRBD1 (5 bases). Sequenced input: naive CD4+ T cells sorted from blood. Subset: CD45RA+ positively selected. This TCR derives from a man between 25 and 39 years old in good health. The CDR3 loop is CASSLEGRGNEKLFF. The CDR3 nucleotides are TGTGCCAGCAGCTTAGAGGGGCGGGGTAATGAAAAACTGTTTTTT.